What follows is one T cell receptor (beta chain) and its context. The sample comes from a study of glioma-infiltrating T cells after dendritic cell vaccination. Study in general: Dendritic cell vaccination trial patients had either newly diagnosed or recurrent glioblastoma.

The CDR3 has 15 residues. Trimming removed 4 bases from V and 6 bases from J, with 17 bases in between. Germline V lookup: CDR1 SGHNT, CDR2 YYREEE (reference sequence). The method was immunoSEQ multiplex PCR; TCRdb's version includes in-frame clones alone and lacks a portion of them. Here the sample spans around 96,000 clones, around 80% being singletons. V is TRBV5-4 and J is TRBJ2-1, with a weak D call TRBD1 (5 bases). Here the sequenced sample was blood, taken before dendritic cell vaccination. The source of this sequence is a human donor with glioblastoma. CDR3 nucleotide sequence: TGTGCCAGCAGCATCCAGGGCCTTGGGGTCAATGAGCAGTTCTTC. Encoded protein: CASSIQGLGVNEQFF.